This is a list of T cell receptor beta chains from one sample in a study of control samples from healthy donors and cancer patients. TCRdb's table, derived via immunoSEQ multiplex PCR, lists solely in-frame clones and lacks some. Counted here are tens of thousands of clones, about 90% occurring once; the ten biggest clones make up 4.5% to 7%. Specimen: blood. These receptors were obtained from a middle-aged man in good health. CDR3s include the opening cysteine and the closing phenylalanine or tryptophan. The D gene is left open where the match is weak.

>TRBV27|TRBJ1-2|NA
TGTGCCACCTTAAAACAGGGATACTCGGGTGGCTACACCTTC
CATLKQGYSGGYTF
>TRBV10-3|TRBJ1-2|TRBD1
TGTGCCATCAGCCCGGACAGGGGCTACACCTTC
CAISPDRGYTF
>TRBV16|TRBJ2-7|NA
TGTGCCAGCAGCCAATCCATGGTCGAGCAGTACTTC
CASSQSMVEQYF
>TRBV6-1|TRBJ1-2|NA
TGTGCCAGCAGTGAACAGGGACCGCGAGACAGGTTCAGCGGCTACACCTTC
CASSEQGPRDRFSGYTF
>TRBV4-2|TRBJ2-2|TRBD2
TGTGCCAGCAGCCAAGGACTAGCGGGGGTTAACACCGGGGAGCTGTTTTTT
CASSQGLAGVNTGELFF
>TRBV19|TRBJ1-1|TRBD1
TGTGCCAGTAGTTACAGCAGGGGGCTGAACACTGAAGCTTTCTTT
CASSYSRGLNTEAFF
>TRBV18|TRBJ1-4|TRBD1
TGTGCCAGCTCACCACCCAACAGAAGACAGGGCTCTAATGAAAAACTGTTTTTT
CASSPPNRRQGSNEKLFF
>TRBV9|TRBJ1-3|NA
TGTGCCAGCAGCGGCCAGCACTCTGGAAACACCATATATTTT
CASSGQHSGNTIYF
>TRBV6-5|TRBJ1-6|NA
TGTGCCAGCAGTTCCCCCGGATCCGCGGGACCCCTCCACTTT
CASSSPGSAGPLHF
>TRBV6-6|TRBJ1-6|NA
TGTGCCAGCAGTTACGGCGCAGGAACTTCACCCCTCCACTTT
CASSYGAGTSPLHF